Sequencing of this T cell receptor (beta chain) was carried out in a study of blood T cells in healthy people across ages. Primed by a sample-barcoded 5' primer and a J-beta primer mix, a second PCR proceeded for about 7 to 12 cycles. Each CDR3 protein gets one entry after TCRdb re-called the 5' RACE reads with MiXCR. The data contain under 1 million distinct CDR3 sequences, under 45% of them seen just once; the ten biggest clones take up roughly a fifth. Germline values: CDR1 SEHNR, CDR2 FQNEAQ (reference sequence). This CDR3 contains 15 residues. Deletions cut 6 bases from V and 3 bases from J, with 15 bases between.

The V and J genes are TRBV7-9 and TRBJ2-1, with D possibly matching TRBD2 (6 bases). This TCR derives from a man between 60 and 75 years old in good health. Sequenced sample: blood. The CDR3 DNA reads as TGTGCCAGCAGAAAAAAGGCGGGGTACTACAATGAGCAGTTCTTC. Encoded protein: CASRKKAGYYNEQFF.